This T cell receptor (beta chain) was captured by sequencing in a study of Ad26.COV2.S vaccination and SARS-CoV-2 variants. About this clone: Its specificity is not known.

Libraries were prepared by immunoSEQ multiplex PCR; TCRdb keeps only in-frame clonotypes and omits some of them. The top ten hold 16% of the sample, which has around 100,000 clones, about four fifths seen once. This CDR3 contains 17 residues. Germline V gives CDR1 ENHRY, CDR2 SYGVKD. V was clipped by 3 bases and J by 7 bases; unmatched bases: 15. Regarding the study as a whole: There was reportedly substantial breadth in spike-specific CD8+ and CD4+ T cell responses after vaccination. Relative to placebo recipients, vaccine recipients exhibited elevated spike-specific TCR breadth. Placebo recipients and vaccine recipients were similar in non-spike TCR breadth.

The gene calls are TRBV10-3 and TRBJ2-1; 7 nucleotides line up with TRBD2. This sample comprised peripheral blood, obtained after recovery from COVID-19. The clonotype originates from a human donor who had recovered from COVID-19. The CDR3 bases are TGTGCCATCAGTGATCCTAGCGGAACCAATTATAGGAATGAGCAGTTCTTC. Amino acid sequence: CAISDPSGTNYRNEQFF.